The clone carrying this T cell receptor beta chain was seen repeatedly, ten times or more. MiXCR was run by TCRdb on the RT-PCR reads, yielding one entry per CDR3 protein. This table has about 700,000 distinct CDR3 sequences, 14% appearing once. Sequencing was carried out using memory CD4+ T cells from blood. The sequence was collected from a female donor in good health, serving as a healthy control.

The CDR3 bases are TGTGCCAGCAGTCCACCGCCCGAGGGGGAGACCCAGTACTTC. It is translated as CASSPPPEGETQYF. The V call is TRBV28, the J call TRBJ2-5; D possibly matches TRBD1 or TRBD2 (5 bases each). CDR3 size: 14 residues. Germline loops: CDR1 MDHEN, CDR2 SYDVKM. The V end lost 5 bases, the J end lost 5 bases, and 15 bases lay between the germline ends.